This is a list of T cell receptor beta chains from one sample in a study of cytomegalovirus exposure and HLA in healthy donors. Generated by immunoSEQ multiplex PCR, the TCRdb table keeps only in-frame clones and is missing some. The sample contains about 170,000 clones, 79% of which appear only once. Sequenced sample: PBMCs. These receptors came from a woman between 50 and 59 years old in good health and CMV-seronegative. CDR3s include the opening cysteine and the closing phenylalanine or tryptophan. D genes are given only for firm matches. The size of a clone is reported for some rows only, either as once, few or many, or as a class for expanded clones.

clone size | D gene | J gene | V gene | CDR3 protein | CDR3 DNA
NA | TRBD1 | TRBJ1-1 | TRBV6-1 | CASRQGPVNTEAFF | TGTGCCAGCAGACAGGGGCCGGTGAACACTGAAGCTTTCTTT
NA | NA | TRBJ1-1 | TRBV18 | CASSPVLGGATEAFF | TGTGCCAGCTCACCAGTTTTAGGGGGTGCGACTGAAGCTTTCTTT
NA | TRBD2 | TRBJ2-5 | TRBV28 | CASSLTSGGQETQYF | TGTGCCAGCAGTCTAACTAGCGGGGGACAAGAGACCCAGTACTTC
few | NA | TRBJ2-7 | TRBV25-1 | CASSEFRAGSYEQYF | TGTGCCAGCAGTGAGTTCAGGGCGGGATCCTACGAGCAGTACTTC
NA | NA | TRBJ2-7 | TRBV2 | CASSNDRHPPTMQYF | TGTGCCAGCAGTAACGACAGGCACCCACCTACGATGCAGTACTTC
NA | TRBD1 | TRBJ2-1 | TRBV11-2 | CASTTETGIRMEQFF | TGTGCCAGCACCACCGAGACAGGGATTCGAATGGAGCAGTTCTTC
NA | TRBD2 | TRBJ2-1 | TRBV5-8 | CASSRKGLAGAYEQFF | TGTGCCAGCAGCAGGAAGGGACTAGCGGGAGCCTATGAGCAGTTCTTC
NA | TRBD1 | TRBJ1-4 | TRBV15 | CATSPHGTETNEKLFF | TGTGCCACCAGCCCGCACGGGACAGAAACTAATGAAAAACTGTTTTTT
NA | NA | TRBJ2-3 | TRBV5-1 | CASSFLQGRDTQYF | TGCGCCAGCAGCTTCTTACAGGGCAGGGATACGCAGTATTTT
NA | NA | TRBJ1-3 | TRBV14 | CASSRQVGSGNTIYF | TGTGCCAGCAGCCGACAGGTTGGGTCTGGAAACACCATATATTTT
NA | NA | TRBJ1-3 | TRBV6-4 | CASSDSPGNTIYF | TGTGCCAGCAGTGACTCGCCAGGCAACACCATATATTTT
NA | NA | TRBJ2-6 | TRBV9 | CASSVGLASGANVLTF | TGTGCCAGCAGCGTAGGACTGGCCTCTGGGGCCAACGTCCTGACTTTC
NA | TRBD2 | TRBJ2-3 | TRBV13 | CASRKAGREGGTDTQYF | TGTGCCAGCAGAAAAGCAGGGCGGGAGGGCGGAACAGATACGCAGTATTTT
NA | TRBD1 | TRBJ2-5 | TRBV5-1 | CASSLVGTGAETQYF | TGCGCCAGCAGCTTGGTCGGGACAGGGGCAGAGACCCAGTACTTC
NA | NA | TRBJ1-1 | TRBV6-5 | CASSYNRGGGYGAFF | TGTGCCAGCAGTTACAATCGTGGGGGCGGTTACGGAGCTTTCTTT
NA | TRBD2 | TRBJ2-5 | TRBV7-2 | CASSLSPGTRGGAGTQYF | TGTGCCAGCAGCTTATCACCCGGGACTAGGGGGGGGGCGGGGACCCAGTACTTC
NA | NA | TRBJ2-7 | TRBV6-6 | CASSYSTENYEQYF | TGTGCCAGCAGTTACTCGACAGAAAACTACGAGCAGTACTTC
few | NA | TRBJ1-5 | TRBV6-1 | CASSESGPREARNQPQHF | TGTGCCAGCAGTGAATCCGGGCCGAGGGAGGCCCGCAATCAGCCCCAGCATTTT
once | TRBD1 | TRBJ2-7 | TRBV4-1 | CASSHPGQSSHEQYF | TGCGCCAGCAGCCATCCGGGACAGAGTTCCCACGAGCAGTACTTC
NA | NA | TRBJ1-1 | TRBV5-5 | CASSLGVEAFF | TGTGCCAGCAGCTTAGGGGTAGAAGCTTTCTTT
NA | TRBD2 | TRBJ2-5 | TRBV6-4 | CASYGLAGRTQYF | TGTGCCAGCTACGGACTAGCGGGGAGGACCCAGTACTTC
NA | TRBD2 | TRBJ2-2 | TRBV28 | CASSHTSGRITGELFF | TGTGCCAGCAGCCACACTAGCGGGAGAATCACCGGGGAGCTGTTTTTT
NA | TRBD2 | TRBJ2-1 | TRBV7-9 | CASSTNSGTSGSNHEQFF | TGTGCCAGCAGCACCAATTCCGGGACTAGCGGGAGTAACCATGAGCAGTTCTTC
NA | TRBD1 | TRBJ1-2 | TRBV28 | CASSRVSGAGGGYTF | TGTGCCAGCAGCCGGGTTTCGGGCGCAGGGGGTGGCTACACCTTC
NA | NA | TRBJ2-7 | TRBV25-1 | CASSEPKGDEQYF | TGTGCCAGCAGTGAGCCCAAGGGGGACGAGCAGTACTTC
NA | TRBD2 | TRBJ2-7 | TRBV6-6 | CASTLLPAGDYEQYF | TGTGCCAGCACCCTTCTTCCAGCGGGAGACTACGAGCAGTACTTC
NA | TRBD1 | TRBJ2-2 | TRBV19 | CASSRTGDITGELFF | TGTGCCAGTAGTAGGACAGGGGATATCACCGGGGAGCTGTTTTTT
once | NA | TRBJ1-2 | TRBV28 | CASSLSRVNGYTF | TGTGCCAGCAGTTTATCGCGGGTTAATGGCTACACCTTC
NA | TRBD1 | TRBJ1-6 | TRBV18 | CASSPAGQAYNSPLHF | TGTGCCAGCTCACCTGCGGGACAGGCTTATAATTCACCCCTCCACTTT
NA | NA | TRBJ1-1 | TRBV4-3 | CASSQVMTLNTEAFF | TGCGCCAGCAGCCAAGTAATGACTTTGAACACTGAAGCTTTCTTT
NA | TRBD2 | TRBJ2-7 | TRBV7-9 | CASSTLAGANEQYF | TGTGCCAGCAGCACACTAGCGGGAGCTAACGAGCAGTACTTC
NA | NA | TRBJ2-6 | TRBV4-2 | CASSQEGGGSGANVLTF | TGTGCCAGCAGCCAAGAGGGAGGGGGATCTGGGGCCAACGTCCTGACTTTC
few | NA | TRBJ2-7 | TRBV6-5 | CASSYSSEQYF | TGTGCCAGCAGTTACTCCTCCGAGCAGTACTTC
NA | TRBD1 | TRBJ1-1 | TRBV27 | CASSGDSFRGAFF | TGTGCCAGCAGTGGAGACAGCTTCAGGGGGGCTTTCTTT
NA | TRBD1 | TRBJ1-2 | TRBV18 | CASSPGQGMEGYTF | TGTGCCAGCTCGCCGGGACAGGGGATGGAAGGCTACACCTTC
NA | TRBD1 | TRBJ1-5 | TRBV5-5 | CASSLRDRGQPQHF | TGTGCCAGCAGCTTGCGGGACAGGGGACAGCCCCAGCATTTT
NA | NA | TRBJ2-1 | TRBV6-6 | CASSPTGEPFF | TGTGCCAGCAGTCCGACTGGGGAGCCGTTCTTC
NA | TRBD1 | TRBJ1-5 | TRBV2 | CASSGEGGGNQPQHF | TGTGCCAGCAGTGGAGAAGGGGGCGGCAATCAGCCCCAGCATTTT
NA | NA | TRBJ2-1 | TRBV7-9 | CASSLGVGAVAGEQFF | TGTGCCAGCAGCTTGGGTGTGGGGGCGGTCGCCGGTGAGCAGTTCTTC
NA | TRBD2 | TRBJ2-5 | TRBV29-1 | CSVEVERGGLGAQYF | TGCAGCGTTGAAGTGGAGCGGGGGGGCCTGGGGGCCCAGTACTTC
once | NA | TRBJ2-1 | TRBV5-1 | CASSSGGIGEQFF | TGCGCCAGCAGCTCCGGGGGTATAGGTGAGCAGTTCTTC
NA | TRBD2 | TRBJ2-1 | TRBV4-2 | CASSGGGGGDEQFF | TGTGCCAGCAGCGGAGGGGGCGGGGGGGATGAGCAGTTCTTC
NA | TRBD1 | TRBJ1-2 | TRBV7-8 | CASSLGGTGGLRGHGYTF | TGTGCCAGCAGCTTAGGGGGGACAGGGGGCCTCAGAGGCCATGGCTACACCTTC
NA | NA | TRBJ1-2 | TRBV10-2 | CASSGTPPNYGYTF | TGCGCCAGCAGTGGGACACCACCTAACTATGGCTACACCTTC
NA | TRBD2 | TRBJ2-2 | TRBV9 | CASSPPSGGTGTLFF | TGTGCCAGCAGCCCCCCGAGCGGGGGGACGGGCACTCTGTTTTTT
NA | NA | TRBJ2-5 | TRBV7-9 | CASSFPAGGSKETQYF | TGTGCCAGCAGCTTCCCGGCCGGGGGTTCCAAAGAGACCCAGTACTTC
NA | TRBD1 | TRBJ1-1 | TRBV5-5 | CASSLWDRLNTEAFF | TGTGCCAGCAGCCTATGGGACAGGTTAAACACTGAAGCTTTCTTT
few | NA | TRBJ2-7 | TRBV18 | CASSPRRGGAGGGTVQYF | TGTGCCAGCTCACCACGGCGAGGGGGGGCCGGTGGGGGTACAGTGCAGTACTTC
NA | NA | TRBJ2-7 | TRBV5-4 | CASSLGPAGQTYEQYF | TGTGCCAGCAGCTTGGGACCAGCGGGACAAACTTACGAGCAGTACTTC
NA | TRBD1 | TRBJ2-7 | TRBV6-5 | CASSRTGGTYEQYF | TGTGCCAGCAGCCGGACAGGGGGCACCTACGAGCAGTACTTC
NA | NA | TRBJ2-2 | TRBV10-2 | CASSESRGYTGELFF | TGCGCCAGCAGTGAGTCGAGGGGGTACACCGGGGAGCTGTTTTTT
once | NA | TRBJ2-1 | TRBV27 | CASSLLPPGQYSYNEQFF | TGTGCCAGCAGTTTATTACCCCCAGGACAATATTCCTACAATGAGCAGTTCTTC
once | NA | TRBJ2-2 | TRBV19 | CASSTSATRNTGELFF | TGTGCCAGTAGTACATCAGCAACTAGGAACACCGGGGAGCTGTTTTTT
NA | TRBD1 | TRBJ2-2 | TRBV19 | CASFQTKAWTGVTGELFF | TGTGCCAGTTTCCAGACAAAAGCATGGACAGGGGTTACCGGGGAGCTGTTTTTT
few | NA | TRBJ1-4 | TRBV6-6 | CASSYSTGTNEKLFF | TGTGCCAGCAGTTACTCGACGGGAACTAATGAAAAACTGTTTTTT